This paragraph reports one TCR beta chain. This clone was observed a few times. Its antigen is not yet known. The record has no base qualities; no much larger clone is one base away. The record originates from a study of cytomegalovirus exposure and HLA in healthy donors (TCRdb year 2017). Looking at the study overall: A later analysis indicated that the 120 validation repertoires were generated on the platform also employed for the approximately 670 repertoires of the first cohort. The study aimed to test whether signatures of past pathogen exposure could be identified by cataloging public T cell receptors. Besides the first cohort of 666 subjects, a separate validation cohort made up of roughly 130 different subjects was used. To predict cytomegalovirus infection status, the study combined high-throughput TCR immunosequencing, statistical association of individual TCRs with disease status, and machine learning.

Receptor libraries were prepared by the immunoSEQ multiplex PCR assay. Per the original workflow: A statistical classification framework was developed to diagnose cytomegalovirus status using the catalog of TCR beta chain sequences. The source is immuneACCESS, and TCRdb retained only in-frame sequences with V and J called. Part of the clones is not carried over; for the studies checked, unresolved V genes explain less than half of this, and the remainder is unexplained. Clonal size and the V and J genes are those of that table, whereas D and trimming came from the DNA. This sample has roughly 130,000 clones in its table, and 70% to 90% of those were observed once. About 2.7% of the sample is in the top ten clones. CDR1 and CDR2, looked up from the germline V gene, are SQVTM and ANQGSEA. V is cut back by 6 bases and J by 5 bases, with 4 bases in the junction unmatched. The CDR3 covers 12 residues, taking in both the cysteine and the phenylalanine. CDR3 DNA is the only sequence kept; it has 36 bases, read in frame from the first base.

Donors formed part of the validation cohort, which comprised about 130 subjects and was distinct from the first cohort of roughly 600 subjects. What the authors observed across the whole study: The authors suggested that the approach could potentially be extended to other disease states and immunological phenotypes. In vitro tests confirmed that three of the cytomegalovirus-associated TCR beta chains recognize cytomegalovirus antigens. A later analysis found that TCRs clustered in the first cohort also tended to co-occur in the roughly 120 validation repertoires, with approximately 94% of cluster scores above 0. While some public TCRs were present in many individuals, most TCR sequences turned up only very rarely across donors. The classifier was reported to diagnose cytomegalovirus status with high specificity and sensitivity in both the original cohort and the validation cohort. A total of fewer than 200 TCR beta chains were listed by the study as associated with cytomegalovirus. A later analysis had no HLA typing for the validation cohort, so co-occurrence there was scored across all 110 or so repertoires.

The sequence links TRBV29-1 to TRBJ1-5; the central 7 bases match TRBD1. The sequenced sample consisted of PBMCs. The sequence was obtained from a man between 18 and 29 years old in good health and CMV-seronegative. The CDR3 has the sequence CSVITGDQPQHF. The DNA sequence follows: TGCAGCGTCATAACAGGGGATCAGCCCCAGCATTTT. With all but the CDR3 taken from the reference TRBV29-1 and TRBJ1-5 genes, the full variable domain is: SAVISQKPSRDICQRGTSLTIQCQVDSQVTMMFWYRQQPGQSLTLIATANQGSEATYESGFVIDKFPISRPNLTFSTLTVSNMSPEDSSIYLCSVITGDQPQHFGDGTRLSIL.